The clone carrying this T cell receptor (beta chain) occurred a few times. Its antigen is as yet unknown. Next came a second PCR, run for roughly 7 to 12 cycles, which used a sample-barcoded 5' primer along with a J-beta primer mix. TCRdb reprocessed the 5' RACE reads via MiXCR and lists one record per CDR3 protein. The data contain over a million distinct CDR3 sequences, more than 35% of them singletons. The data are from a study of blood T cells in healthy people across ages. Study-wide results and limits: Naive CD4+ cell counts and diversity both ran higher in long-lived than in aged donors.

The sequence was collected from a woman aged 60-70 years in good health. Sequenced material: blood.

The chain's CDR3 is CSVPGAYEQYF. In DNA form, the CDR3 reads TGCAGCGTTCCGGGGGCCTACGAGCAGTACTTC. The J gene is TRBJ2-7, the V gene TRBV29-1; D might be TRBD2 (6 bases). The CDR3 is made up of 11 amino acids. Trimming took off 5 bases at V and 2 bases at J, with 7 bases between the two ends. Germline V gene data show CDR1 as SQVTM and CDR2 as ANQGSEA.